The 26 T cell receptor beta chains below all came from one sample that was sequenced in a study of blood T cell repertoires in COVID-19. Profiled with immunoSEQ multiplex PCR; TCRdb holds only in-frame clones, not every one. The data contain about 70,000 clones, under 90% of them singletons. Material: peripheral blood. The source is a man between 65 and 85 years old who had recovered from COVID-19.

The chain joins TRBV2 to TRBJ1-1; TRBD1 is a possible D gene (6 bases). This CDR3 is built from 14 residues. Germline-derived CDR1 and CDR2 are SNHLY and FYNNEI. With 5 bases removed from V and 5 bases from J, the gap between germline ends came to 15 bases. The CDR3 protein is CASSPTGIGTEAFF. CDR3 nucleotide sequence: TGTGCCAGCAGTCCAACAGGGATCGGGACTGAAGCTTTCTTT.

The chain is built from TRBV28 and TRBJ2-7, with 10 bases that match TRBD2. Germline trimming cut 8 bases from V and 1 base from J; bases unmatched to any gene: 8. Germline assignment: CDR1 MDHEN and CDR2 SYDVKM. The CDR3 has 15 residues. The CDR3 nucleotides read TGTGCCAGCCGGAACCGACTAGCGGGTTCCTACGAGCAGTACTTC. This sequence encodes CASRNRLAGSYEQYF.

Notes on this clone: Germline and junction disagree at one end, which may indicate a read error. The chain has TRBV28 and TRBJ1-2; 7 bases agree with TRBD1. Germline values: CDR1 MDHEN, CDR2 SYDVKM. There are 12 residues in the CDR3. For the CDR3, the DNA is TGTGCCAGCAGTGGCCGGGACAGCCTCTACGCCTTC. It specifies CASSGRDSLYAF.

V usage is TRBV5-1 and J usage is TRBJ1-1; perhaps TRBD1 as D (5 bases). CDR1 is SGHRS and CDR2 is YFSETQ in the germline V gene. V was shortened by 4 bases and J by 8 bases, with 15 bases between the two germline ends. This CDR3 contains 13 residues. The CDR3 sequence: CASSLPTVSEAFF. Written as DNA, the CDR3 is TGCGCCAGCAGCCTCCCGACAGTTTCAGAAGCTTTCTTT.

The genes are TRBV11-2 and TRBJ2-7, with TRBD2 identical over 11 bases. V shed 7 bases, J shed 0 bases, and the junction held 5 bases outside the gene matches. The CDR3 has 15 residues. The V gene's germline CDR1 is SGHAT and CDR2 FQNNGV. The CDR3 loop is CASKLAGGISYEQYF. The CDR3, as DNA: TGTGCCAGCAAATTAGCGGGAGGGATCTCCTACGAGCAGTACTTC.

The rearrangement links TRBV4-2 to TRBJ1-5, with 8 bases matching TRBD1. CDR3 length: 16 residues. The junction had 11 bases not matched to a gene; V was cut back by 1 base and J by 9 bases. Germline V gene data show CDR1 as LGHNA and CDR2 as YNFKEQ. The chain's CDR3 is CASSQGTGRDVGPQHF. The CDR3 DNA reads as TGTGCCAGCAGCCAAGGGACAGGGCGGGATGTAGGGCCCCAGCATTTT.

The J gene is TRBJ2-5, the V gene TRBV2; 7 nucleotides align to TRBD1. CDR3 length: 17 residues. Germline V gives CDR1 SNHLY, CDR2 FYNNEI. Trimming at V came to 1 base and at J to 5 bases, leaving 13 bases not matched to a gene. CDR3 loop: CASSEVQGSGYSETQYF. CDR3 in DNA: TGTGCCAGCAGTGAAGTACAGGGGTCCGGGTATTCGGAGACCCAGTACTTC.

The sample holds a few counts of this clone. The chain recombines TRBV30 with TRBJ1-2, with a possible D match to TRBD1 (5 bases). Trimming left V 0 bases short and J 5 bases short, with 7 bases between. The CDR3 has 12 residues. Germline lookup yields CDR1 GTSNPN and CDR2 SVGIG (reference sequence). This chain's CDR3 is CAWSVQAYGYTF. DNA of the CDR3: TGTGCCTGGAGTGTACAGGCGTATGGCTACACCTTC.

The CDR3 protein is CASSREVRQPQHF. In DNA form, the CDR3 reads TGTGCCAGTAGTAGGGAGGTTCGGCAGCCCCAGCATTTT. The V call is TRBV19, the J call TRBJ1-5; D remains ambiguous. The germline V and J ends were trimmed by 4 bases and 7 bases, with 11 bases remaining between them. The CDR3 is 13 residues long. Per the germline V gene, CDR1 is LNHDA and CDR2 is SQIVND (reference sequence).

The chain recombines TRBV5-1 with TRBJ2-5, with D perhaps matching TRBD2 (6 bases). The length of the CDR3 is 14 residues. Trimming left V 5 bases short and J 4 bases short, with 15 bases between. CDR1 is SGHRS, CDR2 YFSETQ, per germline. Here the CDR3 reads CASRVAEFGETQYF. The CDR3 region has the DNA TGCGCCAGCAGGGTAGCGGAGTTCGGAGAGACCCAGTACTTC.

The chain links TRBV4-3 to TRBJ2-7, with a tentative D call TRBD2 (5 bases). The length of the CDR3 is 14 residues. CDR1 and CDR2 from the germline V gene are LGHNA and YSLEER. Trimming pared 0 bases from V and 0 bases from J, leaving 6 bases between. The CDR3 loop is CASSQDGISYEQYF. The CDR3 nucleotides read TGCGCCAGCAGCCAAGACGGGATCTCCTACGAGCAGTACTTC.

This chain uses TRBV5-6 with TRBJ1-6; 8 positions agree with TRBD1. After removal of 4 bases from V and 7 bases from J, the junction contained 4 bases not matched to a gene. The CDR3 spans 14 residues. In germline, CDR1 is SGHDT, CDR2 YYEEEE. The CDR3 is CASSMGQANSPLHF. The CDR3, as DNA: TGTGCCAGCAGCATGGGACAGGCAAATTCACCCCTCCACTTT.

The chain has TRBV19 and TRBJ2-7; TRBD2 is a possible D gene (6 bases). The V gene lost 3 bases and the J gene lost 7 bases, with 16 bases spanning the gap. Germline V CDR1 and CDR2: LNHDA, SQIVND (reference sequence). The CDR3 is 14 amino acids. CDR3 in DNA: TGTGCCAGTAGTATTGGAGGGGACGTTAATGAGCAGTACTTC. Its translation is CASSIGGDVNEQYF.

This chain connects TRBV25-1 to TRBJ1-4, with 9 nucleotides matching TRBD1. V gave up 6 bases and J gave up 7 bases; unmatched junction bases: 6. Germline V gene lookup returns CDR1 MGHDK and CDR2 SYGVNS. The CDR3 consists of 14 residues. CDR3 loop: CASSRTGGTEKLFF. The CDR3 DNA reads TGTGCCAGCAGCCGAACAGGGGGCACTGAAAAACTGTTTTTT.

The CDR3 DNA reads as TGTGCCACCAGTGGAGACAGGGGGGTCACAGATACGCAGTATTTT. This translates into CATSGDRGVTDTQYF. The V gene is TRBV24-1, the J gene TRBJ2-3; 9 bases are a match to TRBD1. Germline values: CDR1 KGHDR, CDR2 SFDVKD. The V segment lost 5 bases and the J segment 2 bases; nucleotides outside the gene matches: 4. The CDR3 runs to 15 residues.

The rearrangement links TRBV7-3 to TRBJ2-7; 7 bases align to TRBD1. The CDR3 length is 13 residues. Germline lookup yields CDR1 SGHTA and CDR2 FQGTGA. J lost 5 bases, V lost 5 bases, and 6 bases had no gene match. CDR3 sequence: CASSPGTAHEQYF. The DNA for the CDR3 is TGTGCCAGCAGCCCCGGGACAGCTCACGAGCAGTACTTC.

This clone occurred a few times. The chain combines TRBV24-1 with TRBJ2-3; TRBD1 agrees at 9 bases. Losses at the gene ends were 4 bases for V and 2 bases for J; bases not matched to a gene: 9. The CDR3 is 17 amino acids. Germline assignment: CDR1 KGHDR and CDR2 SFDVKD. This CDR3 reads CATSEWTGANSTDTQYF. In DNA form, the CDR3 reads TGTGCCACCAGTGAGTGGACAGGGGCTAATTCCACAGATACGCAGTATTTT.

The chain combines TRBV6-2 or TRBV6-3 with TRBJ2-7, with 10 bases identical to TRBD2. This CDR3 is 13 amino acids long. V lost 6 bases, J lost 7 bases, and 6 bases stayed unmatched. Germline loops: CDR1 MNHEY, CDR2 SVGEGT. CDR3 amino acids: CASSGTSVGEQYF. Written as DNA, the CDR3 is TGTGCCAGCAGCGGGACTAGCGTCGGAGAGCAGTACTTC.

The chain couples TRBV7-9 to TRBJ2-7; the D is unclear. The V end was cut by 3 bases, the J end by 4 bases, with 13 bases between. Germline V gene lookup returns CDR1 SEHNR and CDR2 FQNEAQ (reference sequence). The CDR3 extends over 14 amino acids. CDR3 nucleotides: TGTGCCAGCAGCTTCTCGGGTATTCGGTACGAGCAGTACTTC. As protein: CASSFSGIRYEQYF.

The chain carries TRBV30 and TRBJ1-2; no clear D. CDR3 length: 14 residues. Trimming stripped 3 bases from V and 3 bases from J, with 14 bases between. The germline V gene encodes CDR1 GTSNPN and CDR2 SVGIG (reference sequence). Written as DNA, the CDR3 is TGTGCCTGGAGGGCCCCTGGCGGGGACTATGGCTACACCTTC. It yields the protein CAWRAPGGDYGYTF.

The genes are TRBV29-1 and TRBJ1-1, with D tentatively TRBD1 (6 bases). CDR3 length equals 14 residues. V was shortened by 3 bases and J by 2 bases, with 13 bases between the two germline ends. The V gene's germline CDR1 is SQVTM and CDR2 ANQGSEA. The CDR3 reads CSVDLGGANTEAFF. CDR3 DNA sequence: TGCAGCGTTGATTTGGGGGGGGCCAACACTGAAGCTTTCTTT.

This clone has just a few counts. The chain has TRBV7-2 and TRBJ1-3; a possible D gene is TRBD1 (5 bases). Looked up from germline, CDR1 is SGHTA and CDR2 is FQGNSA. V dropped 1 base and J dropped 5 bases, with 12 bases sitting between them. This CDR3 has 15 residues. The CDR3 is CASSLVEGNRNTIYF. The CDR3 DNA follows: TGTGCCAGCAGCTTAGTGGAGGGGAACAGAAACACCATATATTTT.

The rearrangement joins TRBV3-1 (or the pseudogene TRBV3-2) to TRBJ2-7, with a weak D call TRBD1 (6 bases). Germline assignment: CDR1 LGHDT and CDR2 YNNKEL (reference sequence). The V gene lost 5 bases and the J gene lost 3 bases, with 20 bases spanning the gap. This CDR3 is built from 16 residues. The CDR3: CASSEHKQGLHYEQYF. DNA for the CDR3: TGTGCCAGCAGCGAGCACAAACAGGGATTACACTACGAGCAGTACTTC.

The genes are TRBV24-1 and TRBJ2-1; TRBD2 aligns across 10 bases. The CDR3 totals 16 residues. The germline V gene encodes CDR1 KGHDR and CDR2 SFDVKD. Trimming removed 5 bases from V and 4 bases from J; junction bases left unmatched: 7. The CDR3 region is CATSGSGRAQYNEQFF. CDR3 bases: TGTGCCACCAGTGGGAGCGGGAGGGCGCAGTACAATGAGCAGTTCTTC.

The chain combines TRBV6-5 with TRBJ2-7; the match to TRBD1 covers 9 bases. Trimming removed 6 bases from V and 3 bases from J; junction bases left unmatched: 3. Per the germline V gene, CDR1 is MNHEY and CDR2 is SVGAGI. The CDR3 spans 13 residues. The CDR3 DNA sequence: TGTGCCAGCAGGGGACAGGGCTTCTACGAGCAGTACTTC. This codes for CASRGQGFYEQYF.

The chain is built from TRBV4-1 and TRBJ2-3, with 7 bases lining up with TRBD2. In germline, CDR1 is MGHRA, CDR2 YSYEKL. The V gene end was trimmed by 6 bases and the J gene end by 0 bases; junction bases not matched to a gene: 3. There are 14 residues in the CDR3. The CDR3 sequence: CASSWGLSTDTQYF. The DNA of the CDR3 is TGCGCCAGCAGTTGGGGACTAAGCACAGATACGCAGTATTTT.